What follows are 7 T cell receptor beta chains derived from one specimen sequenced in a study of control samples from healthy donors and cancer patients. Assay used: immunoSEQ multiplex PCR; TCRdb lists only in-frame clones, some missing. This table holds 150,000 to 200,000 clones, approximately 94% found once. The sequencing input was blood. The receptors were gathered from a woman in her thirties or forties in good health.

This clone was picked up one time. The chain carries TRBV6-5 and TRBJ1-1, with D possibly being TRBD1 (5 bases). CDR3 length: 15 amino acids. Germline CDR1 MNHEY, CDR2 SVGAGI. Deletions cut 0 bases from V and 7 bases from J, with 15 bases between. In DNA form, the CDR3 reads TGTGCCAGCAGTTACTCGAGCGGGGCAGGACGTGAAGCTTTCTTT. It is translated as CASSYSSGAGREAFF.

The chain carries TRBV6-6 and TRBJ1-1; possible D gene TRBD1, 5 bases. Trimming took off 7 bases at V and 2 bases at J, with 11 bases between the two ends. The CDR3 runs 13 residues. Germline V lookup: CDR1 MNHNY, CDR2 SVGAGI (reference sequence). CDR3 amino acids: CASTRDVNTEAFF. The DNA for the CDR3 is TGTGCCAGCACGAGGGACGTAAACACTGAAGCTTTCTTT.

The gene calls are TRBV7-9 and TRBJ1-2; TRBD1 might be the D (6 bases). Germline V lookup: CDR1 SEHNR, CDR2 FQNEAQ (reference sequence). With 6 bases removed from V and 3 bases from J, the gap between germline ends came to 17 bases. CDR3 length equals 15 residues. Here the CDR3 reads CASRMMGAKDYGYTF. The CDR3 nucleotides read TGTGCCAGCAGAATGATGGGGGCCAAGGACTATGGCTACACCTTC.

The table lists this clone with a count of one. The CDR3, as DNA: TGCGCCAGCAGTCAATCGTCAGAGGAGACCCAGTACTTC. It yields the protein CASSQSSEETQYF. V gene TRBV23-1 combines with J gene TRBJ2-5, with D unclear. TRBV23-1 belongs to the ORF category, with a function that is uncertain. V was clipped by 0 bases and J by 5 bases, with 7 bases between them. CDR3 length: 13 amino acids.

The chain links TRBV27 to TRBJ2-3; D not resolved. The V gene lost 6 bases and the J gene lost 3 bases, with 10 bases spanning the gap. The CDR3 is 13 amino acids. The germline V gene has CDR1 MNHEY and CDR2 SMNVEV (reference sequence). Here the CDR3 reads CASRIVGTDTQYF. The CDR3, as DNA: TGTGCCAGCAGGATTGTAGGTACAGATACGCAGTATTTT.

The V gene is TRBV7-9, the J gene TRBJ2-1; D call uncertain. The V end was cut by 2 bases, the J end by 6 bases, with 8 bases between. CDR1 and CDR2 from the germline V gene are SEHNR and FQNEAQ (reference sequence). The length of the CDR3 is 13 residues. Written as DNA, the CDR3 is TGTGCCAGCAGCTTATATCTCCTCAATGAGCAGTTCTTC. Translating gives CASSLYLLNEQFF.

The chain links TRBV7-9 to TRBJ1-1; D ambiguous. CDR1 SEHNR and CDR2 FQNEAQ come from the germline V gene (reference sequence). Trimming stripped 10 bases from V and 4 bases from J, with 22 bases between. The CDR3 length is 15 residues. The CDR3 coding sequence is TGTGCCACCAGGTTTGAGTCTGGGTTCAGCACTGAAGCTTTCTTT. As protein: CATRFESGFSTEAFF. Combining the CDR3 with reference TRBV7-9 and TRBJ1-1 gives the whole variable domain DTGVSQNPRHKITKRGQNVTFRCDPISEHNRLYWYRQTLGQGPEFLTYFQNEAQLEKSRLLSDRFSAERPKGSFSTLEIQRTEQGDSAMYLCATRFESGFSTEAFFGQGTRLTVV.